This entry features one T cell receptor (beta chain) sequence. Its antigen is still unknown. Sequencing used immunoSEQ multiplex PCR; TCRdb keeps in-frame clones, though not all of them. Of more than 60,000 clones listed, approximately 83% are singletons. These data come from a study of lymphopenia after photon versus proton radiotherapy. General study results and limits: Only patients who died were analyzed for survival; proton advantage is unproven. Photon-treated patients lost naive T cells and TCR diversity; proton-treated stayed stable. After lymphocyte nadir, photon-treated repertoires showed oligoclonal expansion, especially CD8+ Temra.

V shed 7 bases and J shed 2 bases, with 6 bases lying between them. Germline V gene data show CDR1 as LNHDA and CDR2 as SQIVND (reference sequence). CDR3 length: 13 residues. This TCR came from a man aged 40-50 years with gastric cancer. The source was peripheral blood, collected from a patient treated with photon-based radiotherapy. V usage is TRBV19 and J usage is TRBJ2-6, with D hard to call. CDR3 sequence (DNA): TGTGCCAGTAACCAGGCTGGGGCCAACGTCCTGACTTTC. It codes for CASNQAGANVLTF.